These 15 T cell receptor beta chains came from one sample sequenced in a study of T cell responses to AZD1222 COVID-19 vaccine. This table comes from immunoSEQ multiplex PCR, and its TCRdb copy is limited to in-frame clones, with some not included. Found here are tens of thousands of clones, 70% to 80% of them singletons; the top ten hold just under 5%. The sequenced sample was peripheral blood, obtained 28 days after the second AZD1222 dose. The origin of the receptors is an adult who received the AZD1222 COVID-19 vaccine.

CDR3: CASSQFAGDRGEQFF. As DNA, the CDR3 is TGTGCCAGCAGCCAATTTGCGGGAGATCGGGGTGAGCAGTTCTTC. The chain carries TRBV3-1 (or the pseudogene TRBV3-2) and TRBJ2-1, with TRBD2 identical over 7 bases. The CDR3 is 15 amino acids. The germline CDR1 and CDR2 sequences are LGHDT and YNNKEL (reference sequence). Trimming removed 2 bases from V and 9 bases from J; junction bases left unmatched: 10.

This clone turned up a few times. The chain recombines TRBV28 with TRBJ2-1, with TRBD2 matching 8 bases. The ends lost 6 bases at V and 4 bases at J; junction bases unmatched: 8. The CDR3 is 15 residues long. CDR1 and CDR2 from the germline V gene are MDHEN and SYDVKM. The CDR3 protein is CASRTGTSGYNEQFF. CDR3 coding DNA: TGTGCCAGCAGGACGGGAACTAGCGGATACAATGAGCAGTTCTTC.

This chain uses TRBV6-4 with TRBJ2-3; 11 bases map to TRBD2. This CDR3 comprises 19 residues. CDR1 and CDR2 from the germline V gene are MRHNA and SNTAGT. V trimming: 3 bases; J trimming: 3 bases; junction bases outside the gene matches: 14. The CDR3 reads CASSDLAGGVGGPTDTQYF. CDR3 sequence (DNA): TGTGCCAGCAGTGATCTAGCGGGGGGCGTCGGTGGCCCTACAGATACGCAGTATTTT.

V usage is TRBV24-1 and J usage is TRBJ2-2; tentatively, D is TRBD1 (5 bases). Trimming pared 5 bases from V and 2 bases from J, leaving 8 bases between. The CDR3 is made up of 14 amino acids. Germline V lookup: CDR1 KGHDR, CDR2 SFDVKD. The CDR3 reads CATSVGHNTGELFF. The CDR3 bases are TGTGCCACCAGTGTCGGACATAACACCGGGGAGCTGTTTTTT.

The rearrangement links TRBV5-1 to TRBJ1-1, with a tentative D call TRBD1 (6 bases). Trimming removed 2 bases from V and 4 bases from J, with 9 bases in between. The germline V gene encodes CDR1 SGHRS and CDR2 YFSETQ. CDR3 size: 13 residues. CDR3 coding DNA: TGCGCCAGCAGCTTTACAGGGAGCACTGAAGCTTTCTTT. Translated, it gives CASSFTGSTEAFF.

V and J are TRBV12-3 or TRBV12-4 and TRBJ1-5, with D perhaps TRBD1 (5 bases). Trimming took off 6 bases at V and 9 bases at J, with 9 bases between the two ends. The length of the CDR3 is 11 residues. The CDR3 loop reads CASSPGGPQHF. CDR3 DNA: TGTGCCAGCAGCCCCGGGGGGCCCCAGCATTTT.

The gene calls are TRBV5-5 and TRBJ2-6, with 8 nucleotides matching TRBD2. The CDR3 sequence is 16 residues long. Germline trimming cut 1 base from V and 2 bases from J; bases unmatched to any gene: 2. In germline, CDR1 is SGHKS, CDR2 YYEKEE (reference sequence). Written as DNA, the CDR3 is TGTGCCAGCAGCTTGTCGGGAGGGACTGGGGCCAACGTCCTGACTTTC. Amino acid sequence: CASSLSGGTGANVLTF.

The chain links TRBV27 to TRBJ1-6; perhaps TRBD1 as D (6 bases). Trimming removed 2 bases at V and 10 bases at J, with 12 bases between. CDR1 MNHEY and CDR2 SMNVEV come from the germline V gene (reference sequence). CDR3 length: 14 amino acids. CDR3 nucleotides: TGTGCCAGCAGTTTAACAGGGCCTGGGTCACCCCTCCACTTT. Amino acids: CASSLTGPGSPLHF.

This clone was seen a few times. The gene calls are TRBV12-3 or TRBV12-4 and TRBJ2-7; 7 positions agree with TRBD1. CDR3 length: 13 residues. V shed 6 bases and J 2 bases; nucleotides not matched to a gene: 4. In DNA, the CDR3 is TGTGCCAGCAGCCCCGGGACAGCCTACGAGCAGTACTTC. Translating it yields CASSPGTAYEQYF.

A single count supports this clone. The chain recombines TRBV11-2 with TRBJ2-1, with TRBD2 matching 11 bases. V trimming: 11 bases; J trimming: 9 bases; junction bases outside the gene matches: 9. Looked up from germline, CDR1 is SGHAT and CDR2 is FQNNGV. The CDR3 contains 13 residues. The CDR3 DNA sequence: TGTGCCTGCTTAGCGGGGGGGCTCGGTGAGCAGTTCTTC. It codes for CACLAGGLGEQFF.

The count of this clone is one. The chain combines TRBV9 with TRBJ1-4, with 7 positions matching TRBD1. Germline V gene sequence: CDR1 SGDLS, CDR2 YYNGEE. J lost 7 bases, V lost 3 bases, and 9 bases had no gene match. CDR3 length: 15 amino acids. CDR3 nucleotides: TGTGCCAGCAGCGCGCAGGGGGACGCGGTTGAAAAACTGTTTTTT. Its translation is CASSAQGDAVEKLFF.

The V gene is TRBV25-1, the J gene TRBJ1-6, with 9 bases identical to TRBD1. Trimming cost V 6 bases and J 0 bases; bases outside gene matches: 9. The CDR3 runs to 18 residues. Germline loops: CDR1 MGHDK, CDR2 SYGVNS. Written as DNA, the CDR3 is TGTGCCAGCAGCGATTCCGGGACAGGGAGCTCCTATAATTCACCCCTCCACTTT. Protein product: CASSDSGTGSSYNSPLHF.

This sequence joins TRBV5-4 and TRBJ2-2; 8 bases are a match to TRBD1. J lost 5 bases, V lost 6 bases, and 6 bases had no gene match. CDR1 and CDR2 (germline): SGHNT, YYREEE (reference sequence). The CDR3 has 14 amino acids. Here the CDR3 DNA reads TGTGCCAGCAAGGGGGACAGGTGGACCGGGGAGCTGTTTTTT. It encodes CASKGDRWTGELFF.

This chain uses TRBV19 with TRBJ1-1, with D unresolved. The CDR3 runs to 11 residues. CDR1 and CDR2 from the germline V gene are LNHDA and SQIVND (reference sequence). Trimming removed 8 bases from V and 3 bases from J, with 7 bases in between. The CDR3 bases are TGTGCCAGTTACCTCGACACTGAAGCTTTCTTT. Its protein product is CASYLDTEAFF.

J is TRBJ1-1 and V is TRBV11-1; D not resolved. Germline assignment: CDR1 SGHAT and CDR2 FQDESV (reference sequence). Trimming took off 1 base at V and 1 base at J, with 4 bases between the two ends. This CDR3 comprises 13 residues. The CDR3 DNA reads as TGTGCCAGCAGCTTAGTAGAGAACACTGAAGCTTTCTTT. Encoded protein: CASSLVENTEAFF.